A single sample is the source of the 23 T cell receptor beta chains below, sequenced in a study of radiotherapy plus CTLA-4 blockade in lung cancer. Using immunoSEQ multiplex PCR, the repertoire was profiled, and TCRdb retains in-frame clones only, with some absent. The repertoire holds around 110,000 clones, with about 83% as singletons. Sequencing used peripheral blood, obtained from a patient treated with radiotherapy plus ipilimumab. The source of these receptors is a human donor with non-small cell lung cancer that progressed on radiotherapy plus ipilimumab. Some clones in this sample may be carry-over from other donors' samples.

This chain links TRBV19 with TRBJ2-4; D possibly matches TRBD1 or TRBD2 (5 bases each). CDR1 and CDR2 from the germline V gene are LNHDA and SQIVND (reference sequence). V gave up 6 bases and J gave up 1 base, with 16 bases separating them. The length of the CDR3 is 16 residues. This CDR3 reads CASSPGPGLAKNIQYF. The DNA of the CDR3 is TGTGCCAGTAGCCCGGGGCCAGGATTGGCCAAAAACATTCAGTACTTC.

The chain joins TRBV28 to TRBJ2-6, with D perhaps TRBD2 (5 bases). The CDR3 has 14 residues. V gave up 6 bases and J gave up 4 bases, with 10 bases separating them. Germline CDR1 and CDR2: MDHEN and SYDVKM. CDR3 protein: CASRLPGGANVLTF. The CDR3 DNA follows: TGTGCCAGCAGATTACCGGGAGGGGCCAACGTCCTGACTTTC. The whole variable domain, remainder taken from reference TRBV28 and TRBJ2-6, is DVKVTQSSRYLVKRTGEKVFLECVQDMDHENMFWYRQDPGLGLRLIYFSYDVKMKEKGDIPEGYSVSREKKERFSLILESASTNQTSMYLCASRLPGGANVLTFGAGSRLTVL.

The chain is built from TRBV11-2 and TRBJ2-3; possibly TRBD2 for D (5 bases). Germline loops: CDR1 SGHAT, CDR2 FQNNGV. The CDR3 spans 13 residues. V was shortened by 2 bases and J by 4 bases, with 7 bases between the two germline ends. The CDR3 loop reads CASSLPGSDTQYF. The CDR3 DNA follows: TGTGCCAGCAGCTTACCGGGATCAGATACGCAGTATTTT.

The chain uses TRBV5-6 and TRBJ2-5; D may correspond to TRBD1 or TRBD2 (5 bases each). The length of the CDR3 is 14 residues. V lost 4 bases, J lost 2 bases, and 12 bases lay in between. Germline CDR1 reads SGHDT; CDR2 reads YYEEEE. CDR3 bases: TGTGCCAGCAGCAAAGGGACCCAACAAGAGACCCAGTACTTC. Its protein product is CASSKGTQQETQYF.

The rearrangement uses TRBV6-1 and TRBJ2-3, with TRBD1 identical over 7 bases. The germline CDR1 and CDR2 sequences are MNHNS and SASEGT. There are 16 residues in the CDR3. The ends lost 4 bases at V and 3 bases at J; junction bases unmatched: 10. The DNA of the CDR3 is TGTGCCAGCAGTGGGGGACAGACCTACGCGACAGATACGCAGTATTTT. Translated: CASSGGQTYATDTQYF.

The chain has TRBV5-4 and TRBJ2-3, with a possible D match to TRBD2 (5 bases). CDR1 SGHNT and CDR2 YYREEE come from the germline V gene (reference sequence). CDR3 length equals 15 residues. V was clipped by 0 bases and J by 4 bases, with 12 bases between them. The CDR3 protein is CASSLGRRSADTQYF. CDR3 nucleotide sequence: TGTGCCAGCAGCTTGGGTAGGAGGAGCGCAGATACGCAGTATTTT.

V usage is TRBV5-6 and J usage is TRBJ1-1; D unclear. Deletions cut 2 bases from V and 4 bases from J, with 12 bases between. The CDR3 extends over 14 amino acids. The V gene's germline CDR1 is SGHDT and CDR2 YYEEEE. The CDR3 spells CASSFGEWSTEAFF. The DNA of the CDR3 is TGTGCCAGCAGCTTCGGGGAATGGAGCACTGAAGCTTTCTTT.

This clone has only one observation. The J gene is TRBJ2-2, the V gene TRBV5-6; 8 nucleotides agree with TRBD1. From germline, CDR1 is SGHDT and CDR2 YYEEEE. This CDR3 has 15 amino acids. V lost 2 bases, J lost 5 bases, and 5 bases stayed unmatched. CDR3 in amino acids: CASSFTGGYTGELFF. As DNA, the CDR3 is TGTGCCAGCAGCTTTACAGGGGGGTATACCGGGGAGCTGTTTTTT.

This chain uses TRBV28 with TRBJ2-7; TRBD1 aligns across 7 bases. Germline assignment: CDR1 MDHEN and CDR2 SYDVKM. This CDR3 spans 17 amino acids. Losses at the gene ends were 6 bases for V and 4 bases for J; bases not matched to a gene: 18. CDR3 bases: TGTGCCAGCAGCCTGACAGGGCAGGATGATAAACGGTACGAGCAGTACTTC. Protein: CASSLTGQDDKRYEQYF.

The CDR3 DNA reads TGCGCCAGCAGCTTGGGAGGACAGAACTATGGCTACACCTTC. Protein sequence: CASSLGGQNYGYTF. V usage is TRBV5-1 and J usage is TRBJ1-2; possibly TRBD1 for D (6 bases). The CDR3 totals 14 residues. V was trimmed by 0 bases and J by 2 bases, leaving 8 bases between them. Germline loops: CDR1 SGHRS, CDR2 YFSETQ.

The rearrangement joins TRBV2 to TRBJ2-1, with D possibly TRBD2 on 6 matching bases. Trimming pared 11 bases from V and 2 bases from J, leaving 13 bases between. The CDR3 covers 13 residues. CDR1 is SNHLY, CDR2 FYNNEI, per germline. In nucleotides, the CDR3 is TGTGCCTTCTCGGGGGACGCCTACAATGAGCAGTTCTTC. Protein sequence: CAFSGDAYNEQFF. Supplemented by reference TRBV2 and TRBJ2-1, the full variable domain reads EPEVTQTPSHQVTQMGQEVILRCVPISNHLYFYWYRQILGQKVEFLVSFYNNEISEKSEIFDDQFSVERPDGSNFTLKIRSTKLEDSAMYFCAFSGDAYNEQFFGPGTRLTVL.

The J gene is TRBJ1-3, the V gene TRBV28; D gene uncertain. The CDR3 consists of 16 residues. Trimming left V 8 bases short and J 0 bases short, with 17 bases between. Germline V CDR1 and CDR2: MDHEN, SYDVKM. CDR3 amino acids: CASRMERVNSGNTIYF. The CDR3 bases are TGTGCCAGCCGCATGGAGAGGGTAAACTCTGGAAACACCATATATTTT.

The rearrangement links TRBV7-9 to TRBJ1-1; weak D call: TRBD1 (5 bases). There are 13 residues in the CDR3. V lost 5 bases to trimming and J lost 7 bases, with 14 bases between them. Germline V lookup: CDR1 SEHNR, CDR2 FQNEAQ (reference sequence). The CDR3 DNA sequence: TGTGCCAGCAGCCCGACCGGGGGGGGTGAAGCTTTCTTT. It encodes CASSPTGGGEAFF.

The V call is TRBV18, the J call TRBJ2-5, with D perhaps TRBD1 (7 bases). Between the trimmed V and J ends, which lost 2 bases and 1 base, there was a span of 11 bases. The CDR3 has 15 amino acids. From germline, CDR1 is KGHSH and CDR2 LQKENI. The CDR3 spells CASSPDRDFQETQYF. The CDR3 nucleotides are TGTGCCAGCTCACCAGACAGGGACTTCCAAGAGACCCAGTACTTC.

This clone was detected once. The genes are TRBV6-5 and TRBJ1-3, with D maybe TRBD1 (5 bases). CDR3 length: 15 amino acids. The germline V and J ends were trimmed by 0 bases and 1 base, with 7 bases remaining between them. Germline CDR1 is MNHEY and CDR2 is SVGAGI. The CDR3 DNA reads TGTGCCAGCAGTTACTCTTGGGGGTCTGGAAACACCATATATTTT. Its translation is CASSYSWGSGNTIYF.

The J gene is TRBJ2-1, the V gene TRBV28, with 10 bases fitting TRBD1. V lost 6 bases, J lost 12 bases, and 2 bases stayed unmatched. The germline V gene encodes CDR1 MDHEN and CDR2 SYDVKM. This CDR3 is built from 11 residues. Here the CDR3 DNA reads TGTGCCAGCAGCCGGACAGGGGGGCAGTTCTTC. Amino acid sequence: CASSRTGGQFF.

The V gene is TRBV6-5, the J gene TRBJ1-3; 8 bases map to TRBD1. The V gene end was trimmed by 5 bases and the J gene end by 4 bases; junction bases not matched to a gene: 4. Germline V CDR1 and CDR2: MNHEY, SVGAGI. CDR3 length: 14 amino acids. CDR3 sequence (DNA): TGTGCCAGCAGTCAGGACAGGGCCGGAAACACCATATATTTT. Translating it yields CASSQDRAGNTIYF.

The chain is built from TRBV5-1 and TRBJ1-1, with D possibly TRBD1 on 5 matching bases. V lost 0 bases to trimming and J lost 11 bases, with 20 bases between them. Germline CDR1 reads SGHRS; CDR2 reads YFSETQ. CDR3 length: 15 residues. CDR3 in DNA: TGCGCCAGCAGCTTGGTAGGCAGGGAGGGAGGGTCGGCTTTCTTT. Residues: CASSLVGREGGSAFF.

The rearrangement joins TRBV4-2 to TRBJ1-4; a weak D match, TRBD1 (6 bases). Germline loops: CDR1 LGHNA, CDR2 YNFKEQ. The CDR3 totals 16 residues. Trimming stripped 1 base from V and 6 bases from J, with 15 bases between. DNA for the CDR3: TGTGCCAGCAGCCAAGGGACATCAGGGGAGGATGAAAAACTGTTTTTT. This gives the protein CASSQGTSGEDEKLFF.

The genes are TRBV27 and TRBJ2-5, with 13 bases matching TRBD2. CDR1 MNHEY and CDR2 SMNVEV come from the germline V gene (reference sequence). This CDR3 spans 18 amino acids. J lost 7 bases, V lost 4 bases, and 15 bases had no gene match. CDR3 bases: TGTGCCAGCAGTTCACTAGCGGGGGGGCGGGTCGGAAGAGGGACCCAGTACTTC. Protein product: CASSSLAGGRVGRGTQYF.

CDR3 amino acids: CATSRVPRANTGELFF. The CDR3 coding sequence is TGTGCCACCAGCAGAGTCCCCCGGGCGAACACCGGGGAGCTGTTTTTT. This chain connects TRBV15 to TRBJ2-2; D unresolved. The germline V gene encodes CDR1 LNHNV and CDR2 YYDKDF (reference sequence). The CDR3 has 16 residues. V was clipped by 1 base and J by 0 bases, with 9 bases between them.

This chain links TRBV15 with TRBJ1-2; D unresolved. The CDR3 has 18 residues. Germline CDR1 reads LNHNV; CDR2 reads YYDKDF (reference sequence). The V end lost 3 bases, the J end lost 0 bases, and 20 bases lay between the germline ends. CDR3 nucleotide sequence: TGTGCCACCAGCAGCCTTGGGCGAGGGCTCCTAGCTAACTATGGCTACACCTTC. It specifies CATSSLGRGLLANYGYTF.

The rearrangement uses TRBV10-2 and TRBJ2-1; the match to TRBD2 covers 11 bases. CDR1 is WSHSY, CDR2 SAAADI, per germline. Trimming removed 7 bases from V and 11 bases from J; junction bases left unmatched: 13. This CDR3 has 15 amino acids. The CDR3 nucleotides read TGCGCCAGCACACTTCGGGCTAGCGGGGGGAACAAGCAGTTCTTC. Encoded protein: CASTLRASGGNKQFF.